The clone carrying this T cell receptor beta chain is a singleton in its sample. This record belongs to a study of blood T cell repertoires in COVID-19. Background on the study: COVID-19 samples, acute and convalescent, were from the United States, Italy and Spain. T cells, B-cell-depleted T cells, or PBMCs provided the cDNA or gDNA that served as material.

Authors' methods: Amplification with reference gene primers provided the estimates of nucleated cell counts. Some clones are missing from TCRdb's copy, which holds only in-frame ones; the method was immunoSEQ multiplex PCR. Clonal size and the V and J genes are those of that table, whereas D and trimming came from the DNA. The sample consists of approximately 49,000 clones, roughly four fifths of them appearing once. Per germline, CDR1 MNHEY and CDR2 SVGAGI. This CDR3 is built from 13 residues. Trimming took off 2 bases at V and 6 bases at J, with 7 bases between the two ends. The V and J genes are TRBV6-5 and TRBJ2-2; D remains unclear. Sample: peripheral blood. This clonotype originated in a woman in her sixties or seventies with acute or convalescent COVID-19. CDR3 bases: TGTGCCAGCAGTTACCGTTTCTCCGGGGAGCTGTTTTTT. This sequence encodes CASSYRFSGELFF.